One sample yielded the 23 T cell receptor beta chains listed below, sequenced in a study of beta chain features in type 1 diabetes. Whole-study findings and limits: Researchers report that Type 1 diabetes patients had moderately but significantly shorter TCRB CDR3s across all four CD4+ subsets.

All of the isolated RNA was reverse transcribed, so expressed TCRB transcripts were sequenced. Using immunoSEQ multiplex PCR, the repertoire was profiled, and TCRdb retains in-frame clones only, with some absent. The sample lists 600,000 or so clones, more than 13% occurring once. No cognate antigen is known for these TCRs. The sample comprised naive CD4+ T cells from blood. These TCRs come from a young man with type 1 diabetes.

This clone appeared a few times. This chain's CDR3 is CATSGLGNEQFF. For the CDR3, the DNA is TGTGCCACCTCGGGGCTAGGGAATGAGCAGTTCTTC. This chain connects TRBV10-3 to TRBJ2-1; D might be TRBD1 or TRBD2, each matching 5 bases. V was clipped by 10 bases and J by 7 bases, with 14 bases between them. CDR3 size: 12 residues. Germline CDR1 ENHRY, CDR2 SYGVKD.

This clone was counted a few times. The V gene is TRBV5-4, the J gene TRBJ1-1; 7 nucleotides align to TRBD1. Germline CDR1 reads SGHNT; CDR2 reads YYREEE (reference sequence). This CDR3 is built from 15 residues. The trim removed 1 base at V and 5 bases at J, leaving 8 bases unmatched. The CDR3 DNA reads as TGTGCCAGCAGCTTGTGGTCACAGGGGCGGACTGAAGCTTTCTTT. Translation gives CASSLWSQGRTEAFF.

The table lists this clone with a few counts. The rearrangement links TRBV29-1 to TRBJ2-7, with TRBD2 matching over 7 bases. Germline V lookup: CDR1 SQVTM, CDR2 ANQGSEA. The V segment lost 4 bases and the J segment 1 base; nucleotides outside the gene matches: 7. The CDR3 totals 14 residues. The CDR3 spells CSVGGGPRSYEQYF. DNA of the CDR3: TGCAGCGTTGGGGGGGGACCCAGATCCTACGAGCAGTACTTC.

The table lists this clone with a few counts. V and J are TRBV29-1 and TRBJ1-5; 11 bases agree with TRBD1. CDR1 and CDR2 from the germline V gene are SQVTM and ANQGSEA. The CDR3 covers 13 residues. V shed 6 bases and J 7 bases; nucleotides not matched to a gene: 5. Here the CDR3 DNA reads TGCAGCGTCGGACAGGGGGCCAGACAGCCCCAGCATTTT. Amino acid sequence: CSVGQGARQPQHF.

This clone appeared a few times. V and J are TRBV4-1 and TRBJ2-7; TRBD1 might be the D (6 bases). The CDR3 length is 14 residues. Germline V gene data show CDR1 as MGHRA and CDR2 as YSYEKL. Trimming removed 1 base at V and 4 bases at J, with 11 bases between. The CDR3 sequence is CASSQVGTSYEQYF. CDR3 bases: TGCGCCAGCAGCCAAGTTGGGACAAGTTACGAGCAGTACTTC.

This clone was seen more than once but under ten times. The chain employs TRBV2 and TRBJ2-1; 9 nucleotides align to TRBD1. V gave up 6 bases and J gave up 7 bases; unmatched junction bases: 7. The germline gives CDR1 SNHLY, CDR2 FYNNEI. The CDR3 consists of 14 residues. The CDR3 DNA is TGTGCCAGCAGCGCGACCGGGACAGGGAATGAGCAGTTCTTC. Protein product: CASSATGTGNEQFF.

A few counts support this clone. This rearrangement joins TRBV29-1 to TRBJ1-1; D is unresolved. The CDR3 sequence is 12 residues long. The V gene's germline CDR1 is SQVTM and CDR2 ANQGSEA. Trimming removed 7 bases from V and 4 bases from J, with 13 bases in between. The CDR3 nucleotides read TGCAGCGCACGTAGTTCCTCCACTGAAGCTTTCTTT. It codes for CSARSSSTEAFF.

There are a few counts of this clone. The J gene is TRBJ2-7, the V gene TRBV5-1; weak D call: TRBD1 (6 bases). This CDR3 comprises 14 residues. Per the germline V gene, CDR1 is SGHRS and CDR2 is YFSETQ. The V end was cut by 2 bases, the J end by 3 bases, with 12 bases between. CDR3 protein: CASSFTGSDYEQYF. The CDR3 region has the DNA TGCGCCAGCAGCTTTACAGGGTCCGACTACGAGCAGTACTTC.

In this sample, this clone turned up a few times. This sequence joins TRBV7-9 and TRBJ2-3, with 7 bases fitting TRBD2. V trimming: 6 bases; J trimming: 5 bases; junction bases outside the gene matches: 11. This CDR3 is 15 amino acids long. Germline V CDR1 and CDR2: SEHNR, FQNEAQ (reference sequence). CDR3 nucleotides: TGTGCCAGCAGTTTGCGTTTGGCGGGGGAAGATACGCAGTATTTT. Amino acid sequence: CASSLRLAGEDTQYF.

This chain links TRBV10-3 with TRBJ2-2, with 8 bases identical to TRBD2. This CDR3 has 15 amino acids. Trimming cost V 7 bases and J 0 bases; bases outside gene matches: 4. Germline lookup yields CDR1 ENHRY and CDR2 SYGVKD. CDR3 sequence: CAITSGSTNTGELFF. The CDR3 bases are TGTGCCATCACTAGCGGGTCGACGAACACCGGGGAGCTGTTTTTT.

The chain links TRBV30 to TRBJ2-3; D gene unclear. The CDR3 loop spans 12 amino acids. The germline V and J ends were trimmed by 4 bases and 3 bases, with 8 bases remaining between them. Germline loops: CDR1 GTSNPN, CDR2 SVGIG (reference sequence). In nucleotides, the CDR3 is TGTGCCTGGAACCGCGAGACAGATACGCAGTATTTT. Its translation: CAWNRETDTQYF.

The chain employs TRBV14 and TRBJ2-1; 8 bases fit TRBD2. J gave up 2 bases and V 4 bases, and 1 base lay outside the gene matches. CDR1 is SGHDN, CDR2 FVKESK, per germline. The CDR3 loop spans 14 amino acids. CDR3 sequence: CASSLSGTYNEQFF. In DNA, the CDR3 is TGTGCCAGCAGCCTTAGCGGGACCTACAATGAGCAGTTCTTC.

This clone has a handful of counts. This sample includes further DNA sequences coding for the same CDR3. The chain couples TRBV30 to TRBJ1-5; 8 bases align to TRBD1. This CDR3 is 13 amino acids long. The trim removed 5 bases at V and 5 bases at J, leaving 5 bases unmatched. CDR1 and CDR2 from the germline V gene are GTSNPN and SVGIG (reference sequence). In nucleotides, the CDR3 is TGTGCCTGGTCCGAACAGGGGGATCAGCCCCAGCATTTT. It translates to CAWSEQGDQPQHF.

The rearrangement links TRBV4-1 to TRBJ2-5; 11 bases align to TRBD2. Trimming removed 0 bases from V and 5 bases from J; junction bases left unmatched: 8. The CDR3 runs to 17 residues. Germline lookup yields CDR1 MGHRA and CDR2 YSYEKL. CDR3 region: CASSQDGSGRVGETQYF. The CDR3 DNA reads TGCGCCAGCAGCCAAGATGGTAGCGGGAGGGTCGGGGAGACCCAGTACTTC.

This clone came up a few times. The sample contains more than one DNA sequence encoding this CDR3. The rearrangement joins TRBV30 to TRBJ1-3, with D tentatively TRBD1 (5 bases). The CDR3 runs 13 residues. Germline V gene data show CDR1 as GTSNPN and CDR2 as SVGIG (reference sequence). Trimming removed 0 bases at V and 3 bases at J, with 6 bases between. CDR3 amino acids: CAWSVRGGNTIYF. In DNA form, the CDR3 reads TGTGCCTGGAGTGTGAGGGGTGGAAACACCATATATTTT.

CDR3 DNA sequence: TGTGCCAGCAGCCCACAGAGAGAGACCCAGTACTTC. Amino acids: CASSPQRETQYF. This sequence joins TRBV7-2 and TRBJ2-5; D remains unclear. The CDR3 is 12 amino acids. Germline loops: CDR1 SGHTA, CDR2 FQGNSA. Trimming took 5 bases from V and 4 from J, leaving 8 bases between them.

The genes are TRBV15 and TRBJ1-1; D is ambiguous. The length of the CDR3 is 16 residues. V was clipped by 1 base and J by 5 bases, with 17 bases between them. Looked up from germline, CDR1 is LNHNV and CDR2 is YYDKDF (reference sequence). The CDR3 reads CATSRVTRILGTEAFF. CDR3 nucleotide sequence: TGTGCCACCAGCAGAGTAACGCGGATCTTGGGGACTGAAGCTTTCTTT.

Regarding this clone: A junction boundary mismatches the germline segment, possibly from a read error. The rearrangement uses TRBV7-3 and TRBJ2-1, with 7 bases aligning to TRBD2. The CDR3 contains 15 residues. From germline, CDR1 is SGHTA and CDR2 FQGTGA. The CDR3 DNA reads TGTGCCAGCAGCCTAACAGCGGGGATCTACAATGAGCAGTTCTTC. Translated: CASSLTAGIYNEQFF.

The rearrangement joins TRBV14 to TRBJ1-2; no firm D call. Germline V CDR1 and CDR2: SGHDN, FVKESK. Trimming removed 1 base at V and 4 bases at J, with 16 bases between. CDR3 length: 16 amino acids. As DNA, the CDR3 is TGTGCCAGCAGCCAAGGCCGTGATTTCCCATTCTATGGCTACACCTTC. Translating gives CASSQGRDFPFYGYTF. Full variable domain (outside the CDR3, taken from reference TRBV14 and TRBJ1-2): EAGVTQFPSHSVIEKGQTVTLRCDPISGHDNLYWYRRVMGKEIKFLLHFVKESKQDESGMPNNRFLAERTGGTYSTLKVQPAELEDSGVYFCASSQGRDFPFYGYTFGSGTRLTVV.

The chain is built from TRBV29-1 and TRBJ1-1; D remains unclear. V was trimmed by 0 bases and J by 0 bases, leaving 8 bases between them. Looked up from germline, CDR1 is SQVTM and CDR2 is ANQGSEA. The CDR3 loop spans 14 amino acids. The DNA for the CDR3 is TGCAGCGTTGAAGATCCAGGCATGAACACTGAAGCTTTCTTT. Its protein is CSVEDPGMNTEAFF.

The chain couples TRBV9 to TRBJ2-3; a weak D match, TRBD1 (5 bases). The CDR3 is 16 amino acids. CDR1 is SGDLS, CDR2 YYNGEE, per germline. V shed 4 bases and J shed 8 bases, with 23 bases lying between them. The CDR3 DNA is TGTGCCAGCAGCCCGGACAATCGACGTTCGTTCGGTACGCAGTATTTT. It is translated as CASSPDNRRSFGTQYF.

V is TRBV5-1 and J is TRBJ1-6; possible D gene TRBD1, 6 bases. Germline-derived CDR1 and CDR2 are SGHRS and YFSETQ. The CDR3 covers 13 residues. Trimming took off 2 bases at V and 6 bases at J, with 6 bases between the two ends. DNA of the CDR3: TGCGCCAGCAGCTTACAGGGTAATTCACCCCTCCACTTT. It codes for CASSLQGNSPLHF.

The chain is built from TRBV5-6 and TRBJ2-2; D remains ambiguous. Trimming pared 3 bases from V and 7 bases from J, leaving 13 bases between. The CDR3 consists of 14 residues. CDR1 is SGHDT and CDR2 is YYEEEE in the germline V gene. The CDR3 DNA reads as TGTGCCAGCAGCTCTCGACATGTGAACGGGGAGCTGTTTTTT. Protein sequence: CASSSRHVNGELFF. Variable domain in full (rest from reference TRBV5-6 and TRBJ2-2): DAGVTQSPTHLIKTRGQQVTLRCSPKSGHDTVSWYQQALGQGPQFIFQYYEEEERQRGNFPDRFSGHQFPNYSSELNVNALLLGDSALYLCASSSRHVNGELFFGEGSRLTVL.